One and the same sample provided the 30 T cell receptor beta chains below, sequenced in a study of blood T cell repertoires in COVID-19. Assay used: immunoSEQ multiplex PCR; TCRdb lists only in-frame clones, some missing. The sample consists of more than 150,000 clones, around 87% of them appearing once. The source material was peripheral blood. Receptors originate from a woman between 40 and 50 years old with acute or convalescent COVID-19.

This clone was observed a single time. V usage is TRBV5-1 and J usage is TRBJ2-2; 8 bases are shared with TRBD1. Germline loops: CDR1 SGHRS, CDR2 YFSETQ. Trimming took 1 base from V and 0 from J; bases not matched to a gene: 20. The CDR3 totals 22 residues. CDR3 in DNA: TGCGCCAGCAGCTTGCGGTCAGTTTGGGACAGGACTATAACGGCGAACACCGGGGAGCTGTTTTTT. The encoded protein is CASSLRSVWDRTITANTGELFF.

V usage is TRBV19 and J usage is TRBJ1-2; tentative D call: TRBD1 (6 bases). This CDR3 has 13 residues. Germline lookup yields CDR1 LNHDA and CDR2 SQIVND (reference sequence). With 3 bases removed from V and 5 bases from J, the gap between germline ends came to 10 bases. CDR3 amino acids: CASSIRTDYGYTF. DNA of the CDR3: TGTGCCAGTAGTATTCGGACAGATTATGGCTACACCTTC.

The genes are TRBV4-2 and TRBJ2-1, with 8 bases that match TRBD2. From germline, CDR1 is LGHNA and CDR2 YNFKEQ. The V gene end was trimmed by 6 bases and the J gene end by 1 base; junction bases not matched to a gene: 11. The CDR3 runs to 17 residues. In nucleotides, the CDR3 is TGTGCCAGCAGTAGGGTTAGCGGGACCGATTCCTACAATGAGCAGTTCTTC. Protein product: CASSRVSGTDSYNEQFF.

The V call is TRBV24-1, the J call TRBJ1-5; D may be TRBD1 (5 bases). The germline gives CDR1 KGHDR, CDR2 SFDVKD. This CDR3 is 12 amino acids long. The V and J ends lost 4 bases and 11 bases respectively, with 11 bases between them. CDR3 residues: CATSEQGNTQHF. The CDR3, as DNA: TGTGCCACCAGTGAGCAGGGTAATACCCAGCATTTT.

The chain recombines TRBV3-1 (or the pseudogene TRBV3-2) with TRBJ2-3; D is perhaps TRBD2 (6 bases). The CDR3 is 17 amino acids. Trimming took off 0 bases at V and 0 bases at J, with 13 bases between the two ends. Germline CDR1 LGHDT, CDR2 YNNKEL (reference sequence). The CDR3 region has the DNA TGTGCCAGCAGCCAAGAGTGGACTATACCTAGCACAGATACGCAGTATTTT. It specifies CASSQEWTIPSTDTQYF.

V usage is TRBV2 and J usage is TRBJ2-2; maybe TRBD1 (6 bases). Germline loops: CDR1 SNHLY, CDR2 FYNNEI. V was shortened by 4 bases and J by 4 bases, with 10 bases between the two germline ends. The CDR3 runs 14 residues. CDR3 DNA: TGTGCCAGCAGTGGTACAGGGACCACCGGGGAGCTGTTTTTT. This encodes CASSGTGTTGELFF. The full variable domain, rest sourced from reference TRBV2 and TRBJ2-2, is EPEVTQTPSHQVTQMGQEVILRCVPISNHLYFYWYRQILGQKVEFLVSFYNNEISEKSEIFDDQFSVERPDGSNFTLKIRSTKLEDSAMYFCASSGTGTTGELFFGEGSRLTVL.

The chain joins TRBV5-6 to TRBJ2-2; 12 bases fit TRBD2. Germline assignment: CDR1 SGHDT and CDR2 YYEEEE. With 0 bases clipped from V and 8 bases from J, the junction kept 11 bases outside the gene matches. The CDR3 loop spans 18 amino acids. CDR3 amino acids: CASSLGLRTSGMLGELFF. The DNA of the CDR3 is TGTGCCAGCAGCTTGGGTCTGAGGACTAGCGGGATGCTTGGGGAGCTGTTTTTT. Full variable domain (outside the CDR3, taken from reference TRBV5-6 and TRBJ2-2): DAGVTQSPTHLIKTRGQQVTLRCSPKSGHDTVSWYQQALGQGPQFIFQYYEEEERQRGNFPDRFSGHQFPNYSSELNVNALLLGDSALYLCASSLGLRTSGMLGELFFGEGSRLTVL.

The chain joins TRBV3-1 (or the pseudogene TRBV3-2) to TRBJ1-5, with a tentative D call TRBD1 (5 bases). The CDR3 loop spans 15 amino acids. Germline CDR1 LGHDT, CDR2 YNNKEL (reference sequence). V was pared by 0 bases and J by 3 bases, with 9 bases between. The CDR3 loop is CASSQDRGVNQPQHF. CDR3 nucleotide sequence: TGTGCCAGCAGCCAAGATAGGGGCGTCAATCAGCCCCAGCATTTT.

This chain uses TRBV3-1 (or the pseudogene TRBV3-2) with TRBJ2-1; 13 bases match TRBD2. This CDR3 has 16 residues. V was pared by 4 bases and J by 6 bases, with 6 bases of the junction left unmatched. Germline lookup yields CDR1 LGHDT and CDR2 YNNKEL (reference sequence). The CDR3 region has the DNA TGTGCCAGCAGCCCCCCCGGGACTAGCGGGATCAATGAGCAGTTCTTC. Translation gives CASSPPGTSGINEQFF.

V gene TRBV11-1 combines with J gene TRBJ2-1, with a tentative D call TRBD2 (6 bases). The ends were cut back, 7 bases at V and 9 bases at J, with 19 bases in the middle. The CDR3 spans 14 residues. CDR1 is SGHAT, CDR2 FQDESV, per germline (reference sequence). The CDR3 sequence: CASNRPGVGSEQFF. For the CDR3, the DNA is TGTGCCAGCAACCGGCCGGGGGTGGGGAGTGAGCAGTTCTTC.

This clone was detected only once. This sequence joins TRBV5-6 and TRBJ1-4; TRBD1 matches at 9 bases. The CDR3 extends over 15 amino acids. V lost 3 bases, J lost 7 bases, and 7 bases stayed unmatched. CDR1 and CDR2 from the germline V gene are SGHDT and YYEEEE. The CDR3 here is CASSSLQGAGEKLFF. Written as DNA, the CDR3 is TGTGCCAGCAGCTCTCTACAGGGGGCAGGTGAAAAACTGTTTTTT.

The chain recombines TRBV30 with TRBJ1-1, with D perhaps TRBD1 (5 bases). The CDR3 is 14 residues long. V gave up 0 bases and J gave up 3 bases, with 11 bases separating them. Germline V gene sequence: CDR1 GTSNPN, CDR2 SVGIG (reference sequence). The CDR3 nucleotides read TGTGCCTGGAGTGTGGAGGGACTAGACACTGAAGCTTTCTTT. Amino acids: CAWSVEGLDTEAFF. Variable domain in full (rest from reference TRBV30 and TRBJ1-1): SQTIHQWPATLVQPVGSPLSLECTVEGTSNPNLYWYRQAAGRGLQLLFYSVGIGQISSEVPQNLSASRPQDRQFILSSKKLLLSDSGFYLCAWSVEGLDTEAFFGQGTRLTVV.

The V call is TRBV2, the J call TRBJ2-5; possibly TRBD2 for D (5 bases). The CDR3 extends over 14 amino acids. With 7 bases removed from V and 1 base from J, the gap between germline ends came to 13 bases. CDR1 SNHLY and CDR2 FYNNEI come from the germline V gene. The CDR3 DNA is TGTGCCAGCACGTCTACGGGGATCCAAGAGACCCAGTACTTC. Residues: CASTSTGIQETQYF.

This clone was observed once. The CDR3 DNA is TGTGCCAGCAGCTTCAGGGGCGAAGAGACCCAGTACTTC. Translated, it gives CASSFRGEETQYF. The V and J genes are TRBV5-4 and TRBJ2-5; D possibly corresponds to TRBD1 (6 bases). Looked up from germline, CDR1 is SGHNT and CDR2 is YYREEE (reference sequence). This CDR3 has 13 amino acids. V was cut by 2 bases and J by 3 bases, with 8 bases left in between.

This sequence joins TRBV5-1 and TRBJ2-2; D is unclear. V was trimmed by 4 bases and J by 4 bases, leaving 11 bases between them. This CDR3 region has 14 residues. The V gene's germline CDR1 is SGHRS and CDR2 YFSETQ. The CDR3 DNA reads TGCGCCAGCAGCACGGAGTCGGGCACCGGGGAGCTGTTTTTT. The encoded protein is CASSTESGTGELFF.

The CDR3 bases are TGTGCCAGCAGTGACAATTCAGGATATAATTCACCCCTCCACTTT. This translates into CASSDNSGYNSPLHF. The chain carries TRBV25-1 and TRBJ1-6; the D is unclear. The V end was cut by 3 bases, the J end by 4 bases, with 10 bases between. Germline assignment: CDR1 MGHDK and CDR2 SYGVNS. The CDR3 has 15 residues.

The chain couples TRBV18 to TRBJ2-5; D is possibly TRBD1 (5 bases). Trimming left V 5 bases short and J 4 bases short, with 14 bases between. Germline CDR1 reads KGHSH; CDR2 reads LQKENI. This CDR3 region has 14 residues. The CDR3 region is CASSMGQGAETQYF. The CDR3 DNA reads as TGTGCCAGCTCAATGGGGCAGGGCGCAGAGACCCAGTACTTC.

This chain connects TRBV2 to TRBJ1-1; tentatively, D is TRBD1 (6 bases). Germline assignment: CDR1 SNHLY and CDR2 FYNNEI. CDR3 length: 15 residues. V lost 5 bases to trimming and J lost 4 bases, with 17 bases between them. CDR3 loop: CASSPVRGYGTEAFF. As DNA, the CDR3 is TGTGCCAGCAGTCCTGTCAGGGGTTATGGCACTGAAGCTTTCTTT. The full variable domain, rest sourced from reference TRBV2 and TRBJ1-1, is EPEVTQTPSHQVTQMGQEVILRCVPISNHLYFYWYRQILGQKVEFLVSFYNNEISEKSEIFDDQFSVERPDGSNFTLKIRSTKLEDSAMYFCASSPVRGYGTEAFFGQGTRLTVV.

This CDR3 is CASSPLDRKETQYF. CDR3 bases: TGCGCCAGCAGTCCCCTGGACAGAAAAGAGACCCAGTACTTC. The chain has TRBV4-1 and TRBJ2-5; perhaps TRBD1 as D (6 bases). CDR1 MGHRA and CDR2 YSYEKL come from the germline V gene. This CDR3 spans 14 amino acids. Trimming took off 6 bases at V and 3 bases at J, with 14 bases between the two ends.

The chain joins TRBV5-1 to TRBJ2-7; 15 bases fit TRBD2. The CDR3 covers 17 residues. Germline values: CDR1 SGHRS, CDR2 YFSETQ. Trimming removed 4 bases from V and 0 bases from J; junction bases left unmatched: 5. For the CDR3, the DNA is TGCGCCAGCAGCGTAGGACTAGCGGGAGGGCCCTCCTACGAGCAGTACTTC. As protein: CASSVGLAGGPSYEQYF.

This chain joins TRBV28 and TRBJ1-2; tentatively, D is TRBD1 (6 bases). Germline CDR1 is MDHEN and CDR2 is SYDVKM. V was trimmed by 2 bases and J by 6 bases, leaving 13 bases between them. This CDR3 region has 14 residues. The chain's CDR3 is CASSLPDRSNGYTF. The CDR3, as DNA: TGTGCCAGCAGTTTACCCGACAGGTCTAATGGCTACACCTTC.

The chain uses TRBV27 and TRBJ1-1, with 10 bases matching TRBD1. Germline V gene lookup returns CDR1 MNHEY and CDR2 SMNVEV (reference sequence). J was trimmed by 0 bases and V by 5 bases; bases with no gene match: 12. The CDR3 sequence is 18 residues long. The CDR3 DNA sequence: TGTGCCAGCAGTCAGACAGGGGGCCACAACGTCATGAACACTGAAGCTTTCTTT. This translates into CASSQTGGHNVMNTEAFF.

This rearrangement joins TRBV11-2 to TRBJ1-2; D may be TRBD1 (5 bases). The CDR3 runs 14 residues. V gave up 0 bases and J gave up 8 bases, with 13 bases separating them. CDR1 is SGHAT, CDR2 FQNNGV, per germline. The CDR3 nucleotides are TGTGCCAGCAGCTTAGAGGTTCAGGGCTCCGGCTACACCTTC. This sequence encodes CASSLEVQGSGYTF.

V gene TRBV11-2 combines with J gene TRBJ2-3; 7 nucleotides line up with TRBD1. V shed 5 bases and J 5 bases; nucleotides not matched to a gene: 7. The CDR3 contains 14 residues. Germline assignment: CDR1 SGHAT and CDR2 FQNNGV. CDR3 DNA sequence: TGTGCCAGCAGCATGGTACAGGGGATAGATACGCAGTATTTT. Protein product: CASSMVQGIDTQYF.

CDR3 bases: TGTGCCAGCAGCCGGCAGACAGGGATGAACACTGAAGCTTTCTTT. It specifies CASSRQTGMNTEAFF. The V call is TRBV3-1 (or the pseudogene TRBV3-2), the J call TRBJ1-1; 7 nucleotides match TRBD1. This CDR3 has 15 amino acids. The junction had 5 bases not matched to a gene; V was cut back by 4 bases and J by 0 bases. Per germline, CDR1 LGHDT and CDR2 YNNKEL (reference sequence).

The V and J genes are TRBV9 and TRBJ1-2; the D gene is possibly TRBD1 (5 bases). The CDR3 sequence is 16 residues long. Germline CDR1 SGDLS, CDR2 YYNGEE. The V gene lost 0 bases and the J gene lost 7 bases, with 19 bases spanning the gap. In DNA, the CDR3 is TGTGCCAGCAGCGTAGAGGCCGGGACTGGGCACTTTGGCTACACCTTC. It specifies CASSVEAGTGHFGYTF. The variable domain in full, with the rest retrieved from reference TRBV9 and TRBJ1-2, is DSGVTQTPKHLITATGQRVTLRCSPRSGDLSVYWYQQSLDQGLQFLIQYYNGEERAKGNILERFSAQQFPDLHSELNLSSLELGDSALYFCASSVEAGTGHFGYTFGSGTRLTVV.

The genes are TRBV29-1 and TRBJ1-2, with D perhaps TRBD1 (6 bases). The CDR3 totals 12 residues. V lost 4 bases to trimming and J lost 3 bases, with 9 bases between them. In germline, CDR1 is SQVTM, CDR2 ANQGSEA. The CDR3 nucleotides read TGCAGCGTTGCGGACAGCTACTATGGCTACACCTTC. It is translated as CSVADSYYGYTF.

The chain recombines TRBV2 with TRBJ2-3; D is possibly TRBD2 (5 bases). Germline values: CDR1 SNHLY, CDR2 FYNNEI. The CDR3 loop spans 17 amino acids. The germline V and J ends were trimmed by 1 base and 2 bases, with 16 bases remaining between them. DNA of the CDR3: TGTGCCAGCAGTGAAGATGAGGGCTTGGTGGTCACAGATACGCAGTATTTT. Its protein is CASSEDEGLVVTDTQYF.

This clone appeared once. The J gene is TRBJ2-7, the V gene TRBV11-3; D is uncertain. The length of the CDR3 is 14 residues. The V end was cut by 7 bases, the J end by 2 bases, with 15 bases between. The germline gives CDR1 SGHNT, CDR2 YENEEA. CDR3 sequence reads: CASMQQIPPYEQYF. The CDR3 DNA reads TGTGCCAGCATGCAACAGATCCCTCCCTACGAGCAGTACTTC.

The rearrangement joins TRBV6-5 to TRBJ2-7; 8 bases match TRBD1. This CDR3 contains 15 residues. Germline V gene lookup returns CDR1 MNHEY and CDR2 SVGAGI. V was clipped by 2 bases and J by 3 bases; unmatched bases: 6. CDR3: CASSYTLTGGYEQYF. The CDR3 DNA is TGTGCCAGCAGTTACACCCTCACAGGGGGCTACGAGCAGTACTTC.